Shown below are 24 T cell receptor beta chains from a single sample sequenced in a study of blood T cell repertoires in COVID-19. Here immunoSEQ multiplex PCR was the method, and the copy in TCRdb shows in-frame clones only, minus some. The data contain 200,000 to 250,000 clones, 70% to 90% of them singletons. The sequencing sample was made of peripheral blood. The receptor source for this set is a man in his fifties or sixties who had recovered from COVID-19.

This clone was picked up a small number of times. The chain combines TRBV30 with TRBJ1-1; D unresolved. With 2 bases removed from V and 1 base from J, the gap between germline ends came to 11 bases. The CDR3 is made up of 14 amino acids. Per germline, CDR1 GTSNPN and CDR2 SVGIG (reference sequence). The CDR3 is CAWSTMRKNTEAFF. The CDR3 DNA reads TGTGCCTGGAGTACTATGAGAAAGAACACTGAAGCTTTCTTT. The variable domain in full, completed from reference TRBV30 and TRBJ1-1, reads SQTIHQWPATLVQPVGSPLSLECTVEGTSNPNLYWYRQAAGRGLQLLFYSVGIGQISSEVPQNLSASRPQDRQFILSSKKLLLSDSGFYLCAWSTMRKNTEAFFGQGTRLTVV.

The rearrangement links TRBV28 to TRBJ2-2, with 8 bases aligning to TRBD2. Germline trimming cut 7 bases from V and 4 bases from J; bases unmatched to any gene: 5. The CDR3 totals 14 residues. Germline lookup yields CDR1 MDHEN and CDR2 SYDVKM. CDR3 loop: CASIDGRATGELFF. The CDR3 nucleotides read TGTGCCAGCATCGACGGGAGGGCCACCGGGGAGCTGTTTTTT.

There are a few counts of this clone. CDR3 sequence: CASSSGQGAQPQHF. The CDR3 region has the DNA TGTGCCAGCAGTTCCGGACAGGGAGCTCAGCCCCAGCATTTT. The chain is built from TRBV7-9 and TRBJ1-5; 8 bases align to TRBD1. The J segment lost 6 bases and the V segment lost 6 bases, leaving 7 bases of the junction unmatched. The CDR3 has 14 amino acids. The V gene's germline CDR1 is SEHNR and CDR2 FQNEAQ (reference sequence).

J is TRBJ2-7 and V is TRBV7-2, with 14 bases that match TRBD2. V shed 5 bases and J 0 bases; nucleotides not matched to a gene: 6. The CDR3 covers 17 residues. Germline CDR1 SGHTA, CDR2 FQGNSA. The CDR3 nucleotides are TGTGCCAGCAGCCGTATCGGACTAGCGGGAGGCTCCTACGAGCAGTACTTC. Translated: CASSRIGLAGGSYEQYF. The entire variable domain, with the rest obtained from reference TRBV7-2 and TRBJ2-7, is as follows: GAGVSQSPSNKVTEKGKDVELRCDPISGHTALYWYRQSLGQGLEFLIYFQGNSAPDKSGLPSDRFSAERTGGSVSTLTIQRTQQEDSAVYLCASSRIGLAGGSYEQYFGPGTRLTVT.

The chain combines TRBV5-1 with TRBJ1-1, with D perhaps TRBD1 (6 bases). The CDR3 runs to 15 residues. V was trimmed by 6 bases and J by 0 bases, leaving 15 bases between them. Germline V CDR1 and CDR2: SGHRS, YFSETQ. The CDR3 loop is CASTLLGALNTEAFF. Here the CDR3 DNA reads TGCGCCAGCACTCTCTTGGGGGCCTTGAACACTGAAGCTTTCTTT.

The chain carries TRBV2 and TRBJ2-6, with 7 nucleotides matching TRBD1. CDR3 length equals 17 residues. With V trimmed by 8 bases and J by 2 bases, 12 bases remained unmatched. Germline CDR1 and CDR2: SNHLY and FYNNEI. The CDR3 DNA follows: TGTGCCAGCGGGGGCAGGGGGATTAGAGCTGGGGCCAACGTCCTGACTTTC. This encodes CASGGRGIRAGANVLTF. The full variable domain, its missing parts supplied by reference TRBV2 and TRBJ2-6, is EPEVTQTPSHQVTQMGQEVILRCVPISNHLYFYWYRQILGQKVEFLVSFYNNEISEKSEIFDDQFSVERPDGSNFTLKIRSTKLEDSAMYFCASGGRGIRAGANVLTFGAGSRLTVL.

This chain uses TRBV10-1 with TRBJ1-2, with a tentative D call TRBD1 (5 bases). V lost 6 bases and J 2 bases, leaving 10 bases between the germline ends. This CDR3 comprises 13 residues. Germline-derived CDR1 and CDR2 are WNHNN and SYGVQD (reference sequence). The CDR3 DNA reads TGCGCCAGCAGCCCGGACACCAACTATGGCTACACCTTC. Its translation: CASSPDTNYGYTF.

The chain joins TRBV10-3 to TRBJ1-3; D remains unclear. V dropped 0 bases and J dropped 3 bases, with 12 bases sitting between them. The CDR3 extends over 16 amino acids. Germline loops: CDR1 ENHRY, CDR2 SYGVKD. This chain's CDR3 is CAISESQVAHGNTIYF. The DNA for the CDR3 is TGTGCCATCAGTGAGTCGCAGGTTGCTCATGGAAACACCATATATTTT.

The chain employs TRBV7-9 and TRBJ2-5; D is possibly TRBD1 (5 bases). V was pared by 4 bases and J by 3 bases, with 15 bases between. Germline V lookup: CDR1 SEHNR, CDR2 FQNEAQ (reference sequence). The CDR3 totals 15 residues. As DNA, the CDR3 is TGTGCCAGCAGCTCCGCAAGGGGCCCAGAAGAGACCCAGTACTTC. Translating it yields CASSSARGPEETQYF.

There are a few counts of this clone. An end of the junction does not agree with germline; a read error may underlie this. CDR3 sequence: CASREDRNTEAFF. The DNA for the CDR3 is TGTGCCAGCAGGGAAGACAGGAACACTGAAGCTTTCTTT. The rearrangement uses TRBV2 and TRBJ1-1, with TRBD1 as a possible D gene (5 bases). The CDR3 totals 13 residues. Germline CDR1 reads SNHLY; CDR2 reads FYNNEI.

The rearrangement uses TRBV11-2 and TRBJ2-5, with 9 bases fitting TRBD1. Trimming removed 5 bases from V and 5 bases from J; junction bases left unmatched: 15. CDR1 is SGHAT and CDR2 is FQNNGV in the germline V gene. This CDR3 spans 17 amino acids. Here the CDR3 reads CASSLQLLHRGRETQYF. The CDR3 region has the DNA TGTGCCAGCAGCCTCCAACTCCTACACAGGGGGCGGGAGACCCAGTACTTC. Full variable domain (missing parts from reference TRBV11-2 and TRBJ2-5): EAGVAQSPRYKIIEKRQSVAFWCNPISGHATLYWYQQILGQGPKLLIQFQNNGVVDDSQLPKDRFSAERLKGVDSTLKIQPAKLEDSAVYLCASSLQLLHRGRETQYFGPGTRLLVL.

This chain links TRBV19 with TRBJ2-2; 7 nucleotides line up with TRBD1. The CDR3 contains 16 residues. V shed 3 bases, J shed 1 base, and the junction held 5 bases outside the gene matches. The V gene's germline CDR1 is LNHDA and CDR2 SQIVND (reference sequence). For the CDR3, the DNA is TGTGCCAGTAGTATCCCCAGGACAGGGAACACCGGGGAGCTGTTTTTT. The encoded protein is CASSIPRTGNTGELFF.

V gene TRBV3-1 (or the pseudogene TRBV3-2) combines with J gene TRBJ1-2, with D tentatively TRBD1 (5 bases). The CDR3 consists of 15 residues. Germline CDR1 is LGHDT and CDR2 is YNNKEL (reference sequence). Trimming pared 2 bases from V and 7 bases from J, leaving 17 bases between. The CDR3 region has the DNA TGTGCCAGCAGCCAAACAAAGATACCCAGGGTTGGCTACACCTTC. This codes for CASSQTKIPRVGYTF.

The gene calls are TRBV15 and TRBJ2-1; 10 bases match TRBD2. There are 18 residues in the CDR3. The V segment lost 0 bases and the J segment 2 bases; nucleotides outside the gene matches: 7. Germline CDR1 LNHNV, CDR2 YYDKDF (reference sequence). CDR3 bases: TGTGCCACCAGCAGAGATAAAGGTCTAGCGGGAGCCTACAATGAGCAGTTCTTC. This sequence encodes CATSRDKGLAGAYNEQFF.

The chain couples TRBV28 to TRBJ1-2; possible D gene TRBD1, 6 bases. Deletions cut 5 bases from V and 2 bases from J, with 12 bases between. Germline V gene data show CDR1 as MDHEN and CDR2 as SYDVKM. CDR3 length: 14 amino acids. The CDR3 region is CASSTGIGNYGYTF. In DNA, the CDR3 is TGTGCCAGCAGTACAGGGATCGGGAACTATGGCTACACCTTC.

The chain is built from TRBV28 and TRBJ1-2; D remains ambiguous. The CDR3 length is 16 residues. The V gene's germline CDR1 is MDHEN and CDR2 SYDVKM. V was pared by 10 bases and J by 0 bases, with 21 bases between. The CDR3 DNA follows: TGTGCCACGGGGAAGGCTATCGGCGGAGCTAACTATGGCTACACCTTC. Protein product: CATGKAIGGANYGYTF.

This rearrangement joins TRBV19 to TRBJ2-3; 12 bases agree with TRBD2. Germline V CDR1 and CDR2: LNHDA, SQIVND (reference sequence). V shed 3 bases and J 4 bases; nucleotides not matched to a gene: 2. The CDR3 spans 15 residues. The CDR3 nucleotides are TGTGCCAGTAGTATGGCTAGCGGGAGGGCAGATACGCAGTATTTT. Residues: CASSMASGRADTQYF.

This sequence joins TRBV19 and TRBJ1-1; 7 bases are shared with TRBD1. After removal of 6 bases from V and 0 bases from J, the junction contained 10 bases not matched to a gene. CDR1 and CDR2 (germline): LNHDA, SQIVND (reference sequence). The CDR3 sequence is 16 residues long. CDR3 DNA: TGTGCCAGTAGCCCAAGGGACAGACTAATGAACACTGAAGCTTTCTTT. Amino acids: CASSPRDRLMNTEAFF.

V gene TRBV5-1 combines with J gene TRBJ1-6; weak D call: TRBD1 (6 bases). The CDR3 contains 15 residues. The V end lost 4 bases, the J end lost 7 bases, and 15 bases lay between the germline ends. Germline CDR1 SGHRS, CDR2 YFSETQ. The CDR3 here is CASSTPGQGNSPLHF. The DNA of the CDR3 is TGCGCCAGCAGCACCCCGGGGCAGGGGAATTCACCCCTCCACTTT.

J is TRBJ2-5 and V is TRBV27; 8 bases agree with TRBD1. Germline V gives CDR1 MNHEY, CDR2 SMNVEV (reference sequence). The CDR3 length is 15 residues. The ends lost 3 bases at V and 2 bases at J; junction bases unmatched: 5. CDR3 DNA: TGTGCCAGCAGTTTCGGTGGGACAGGTCAAGAGACCCAGTACTTC. The encoded protein is CASSFGGTGQETQYF.

This chain uses TRBV7-8 with TRBJ1-5; 7 positions match TRBD1. V lost 5 bases, J lost 1 base, and 8 bases stayed unmatched. Germline V gene lookup returns CDR1 SGHVS and CDR2 FQNEAQ. This CDR3 has 16 residues. The CDR3 here is CASSPHQGVSNQPQHF. The CDR3 DNA sequence: TGTGCCAGCAGCCCCCATCAGGGGGTCAGCAATCAGCCCCAGCATTTT.

This clone was found once. This sequence joins TRBV9 and TRBJ1-4, with 7 nucleotides matching TRBD1. The CDR3 has 16 residues. Trimming took 4 bases from V and 1 from J; bases not matched to a gene: 7. The V gene's germline CDR1 is SGDLS and CDR2 YYNGEE. CDR3 amino acids: CASSPQGVGTNEKLFF. The CDR3 region has the DNA TGTGCCAGCAGCCCCCAGGGGGTAGGAACTAATGAAAAACTGTTTTTT.

CDR3 in amino acids: CASSPHGQGLLSNQPQHF. CDR3 nucleotide sequence: TGTGCCAGTAGTCCCCACGGACAGGGCTTACTTAGCAATCAGCCCCAGCATTTT. The chain employs TRBV19 and TRBJ1-5, with 8 bases identical to TRBD1. Germline-derived CDR1 and CDR2 are LNHDA and SQIVND (reference sequence). This CDR3 spans 18 amino acids. After removal of 5 bases from V and 0 bases from J, the junction contained 12 bases not matched to a gene.

The J gene is TRBJ2-3, the V gene TRBV29-1; 14 bases are a match to TRBD2. This CDR3 contains 16 residues. V lost 4 bases, J lost 4 bases, and 7 bases stayed unmatched. Germline values: CDR1 SQVTM, CDR2 ANQGSEA. The CDR3 nucleotides read TGCAGCGTTGGTAGGACTAGCGGGAGGAGCGCAGATACGCAGTATTTT. Translated, it gives CSVGRTSGRSADTQYF.